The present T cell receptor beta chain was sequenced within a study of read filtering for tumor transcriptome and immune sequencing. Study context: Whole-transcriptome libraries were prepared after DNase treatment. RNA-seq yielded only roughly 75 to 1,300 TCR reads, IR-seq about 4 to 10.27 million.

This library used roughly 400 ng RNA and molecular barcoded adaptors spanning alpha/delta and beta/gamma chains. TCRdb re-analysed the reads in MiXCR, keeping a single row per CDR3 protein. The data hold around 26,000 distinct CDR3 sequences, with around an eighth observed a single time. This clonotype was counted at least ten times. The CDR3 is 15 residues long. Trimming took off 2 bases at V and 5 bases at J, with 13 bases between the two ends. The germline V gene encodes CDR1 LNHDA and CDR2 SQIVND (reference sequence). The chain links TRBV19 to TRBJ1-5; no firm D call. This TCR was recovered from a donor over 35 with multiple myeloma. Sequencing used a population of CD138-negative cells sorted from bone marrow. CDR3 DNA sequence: TGTGCCAGTAGTATATGGAGTACCCCGGATCAGCCCCAGCATTTT. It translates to CASSIWSTPDQPQHF.